What follows describes a single T cell receptor (beta chain). As yet, its antigen is unknown. This sample was included in a study of graft-versus-host responses after intestinal transplantation. Assay used: immunoSEQ multiplex PCR; TCRdb lists only in-frame clones, some missing. The repertoire holds about 89,000 clones, with 93% as singletons. The length of the CDR3 is 16 residues. Germline CDR1 and CDR2: SEHNR and FQNEAQ (reference sequence). V lost 5 bases and J lost 5, with 22 bases in between. The receptor was derived from a human donor who received an intestinal transplant. The V call is TRBV7-9, the J call TRBJ2-7; perhaps TRBD2 as D (5 bases). The sequencing here drew on unstimulated CD8+ T cells sorted from spleen or lymph node cells, taken before intestinal transplant. The DNA for the CDR3 is TGTGCCAGCAGCCACCCCGACGGGAATGGGCCCGACGAGCAGTACTTC. Translation: CASSHPDGNGPDEQYF. Full variable domain (missing parts from reference TRBV7-9 and TRBJ2-7): DTGVSQNPRHKITKRGQNVTFRCDPISEHNRLYWYRQTLGQGPEFLTYFQNEAQLEKSRLLSDRFSAERPKGSFSTLEIQRTEQGDSAMYLCASSHPDGNGPDEQYFGPGTRLTVT.